This T cell receptor beta chain originates from a study of T cell repertoires in cytomegalovirus infection. Findings and caveats of the study: HLA-C-restricted TCR beta clonotypes specific for CMV led the ex vivo response.

The ends lost 6 bases at V and 4 bases at J; junction bases unmatched: 9. The germline V gene has CDR1 MDHEN and CDR2 SYDVKM. The CDR3 contains 15 residues. This clonotype was observed at least ten times. Its target is not known. TCRdb independently ran MiXCR on the reads; one entry per CDR3 protein. The repertoire holds roughly 500,000 distinct CDR3 sequences, with over 9% as singletons. The specimen sequenced was PBMCs. This rearrangement joins TRBV28 to TRBJ1-2, with TRBD1 matching over 9 bases. This TCR was sampled from a human donor in good health (CMV status not recorded). Some clones in this sample may be carry-over from other donors' samples. DNA for the CDR3: TGTGCCAGCAGCTCAGGGACAGGGCTTTTCTATGGCTACACCTTC. Protein product: CASSSGTGLFYGYTF.